The entry below gives a single TCR beta chain sequence along with its context. The antigen remains unidentified. This sample is part of a study of CD8+ T cells in alopecia areata. At the level of the study: A regimen of oral tofacitinib, 5 to 10 mg twice daily, was given to treated patients. Scoring of treated patients' severity used the percentage of affected scalp area.

Specified treatment: oral pan-JAK inhibitor, 5-10 mg twice daily. Collected material from alopecia areata patients comprised lesional scalp punch biopsies and peripheral blood. This CDR3 has 12 amino acids. CDR1 and CDR2 (germline): SQVTM, ANQGSEA. Trimming left V 7 bases short and J 2 bases short, with 12 bases between. Sequencing relied on a cDNA template that was reverse transcribed from extracted RNA. Profiling relied on immunoSEQ multiplex PCR, and the TCRdb table lists in-frame clones only, not all of them. The sample includes about 190,000 clones, 45% to 65% of them seen just once. Study results and limitations: On tofacitinib, scalp and blood still held many of the expanded lesional clones.

Here the sequenced sample was CD4+ T cells sorted from blood, taken at week 4, from a patient treated with tofacitinib. The clonotype originates from a human donor with alopecia areata. J is TRBJ2-7 and V is TRBV29-1; tentative D call: TRBD1 (5 bases). CDR3 region: CSATVSTYEQYF. The CDR3 DNA reads TGCAGCGCGACAGTTTCAACCTACGAGCAGTACTTC.